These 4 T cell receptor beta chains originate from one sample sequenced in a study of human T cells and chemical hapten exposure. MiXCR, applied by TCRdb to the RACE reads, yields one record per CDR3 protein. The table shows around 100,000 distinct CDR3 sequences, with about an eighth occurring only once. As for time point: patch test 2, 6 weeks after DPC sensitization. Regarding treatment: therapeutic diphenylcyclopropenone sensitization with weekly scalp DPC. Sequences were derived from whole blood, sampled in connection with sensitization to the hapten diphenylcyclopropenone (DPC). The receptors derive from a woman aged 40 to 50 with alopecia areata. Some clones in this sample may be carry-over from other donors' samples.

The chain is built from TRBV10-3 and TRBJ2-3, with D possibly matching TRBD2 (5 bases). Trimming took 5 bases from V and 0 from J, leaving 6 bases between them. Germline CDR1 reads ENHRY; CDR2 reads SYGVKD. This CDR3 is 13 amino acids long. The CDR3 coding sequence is TGTGCCATCAGTTGGACTAGCACAGATACGCAGTATTTT. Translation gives CAISWTSTDTQYF.

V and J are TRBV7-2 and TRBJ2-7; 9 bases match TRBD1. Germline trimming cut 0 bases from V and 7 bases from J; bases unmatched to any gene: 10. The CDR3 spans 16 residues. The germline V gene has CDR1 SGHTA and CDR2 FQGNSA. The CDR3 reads CASSLAKSQGAREQYF. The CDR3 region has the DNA TGTGCCAGCAGCTTAGCGAAGTCACAGGGGGCGCGGGAGCAGTACTTC.

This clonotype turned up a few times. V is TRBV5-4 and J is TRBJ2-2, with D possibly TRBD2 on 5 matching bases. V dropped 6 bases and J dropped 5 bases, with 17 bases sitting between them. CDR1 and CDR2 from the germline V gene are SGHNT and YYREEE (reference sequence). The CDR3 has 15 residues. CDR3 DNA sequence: TGTGCCAGCACCAAGGCAGGCCGAGGGACCGGGGAGCTGTTTTTT. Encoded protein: CASTKAGRGTGELFF.

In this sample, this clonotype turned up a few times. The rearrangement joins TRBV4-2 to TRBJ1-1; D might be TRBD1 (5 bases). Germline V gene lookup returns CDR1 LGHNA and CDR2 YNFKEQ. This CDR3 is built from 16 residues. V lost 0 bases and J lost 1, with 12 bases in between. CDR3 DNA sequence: TGTGCCAGCAGCCAAGAATCCAGGGTCCCGAACACTGAAGCTTTCTTT. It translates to CASSQESRVPNTEAFF.